This T cell receptor (beta chain) is drawn from a study of control samples from healthy donors and cancer patients. Sequenced by immunoSEQ multiplex PCR; TCRdb stores in-frame clones only, minus some. The sample yields roughly 160,000 clones, 95% to 96% seen once. Germline lookup yields CDR1 MGHDK and CDR2 SYGVNS. The length of the CDR3 is 14 residues. The ends lost 6 bases at V and 2 bases at J; junction bases unmatched: 2. The V and J genes are TRBV25-1 and TRBJ2-7; 12 bases line up with TRBD1. The sample comprised blood. The receptor comes from a woman in her 30s in good health. The CDR3 protein is CASSGTGGPYEQYF. CDR3 nucleotide sequence: TGTGCCAGCAGCGGGACAGGGGGCCCCTACGAGCAGTACTTC.